These 32 T cell receptor beta chains originate from one sample sequenced in a study of T-cell memory formation after mild COVID-19. MiXCR, applied by TCRdb to the 5' RACE reads, yields one record per CDR3 protein. The sample has around 99,000 distinct CDR3 sequences; approximately 15% are singletons. The material sequenced was PBMCs or a T cell subset sorted from them (not recorded which). All receptors derive from a man aged 18 to 30 who had mild COVID-19 (a few samples of this study predate the infection). Cell type and time point are not known.

The chain couples TRBV11-2 to TRBJ1-5; possibly TRBD1 for D (5 bases). The V gene's germline CDR1 is SGHAT and CDR2 FQNNGV. V was pared by 0 bases and J by 6 bases, with 12 bases between. CDR3 length equals 15 residues. The CDR3 is CASSLEGRAAQPQHF. CDR3 bases: TGTGCCAGCAGCTTAGAAGGCAGGGCGGCTCAGCCCCAGCATTTT.

Only a few counts were recorded for this clonotype. This sequence joins TRBV6-6 and TRBJ2-5; unclear D gene. V dropped 6 bases and J dropped 0 bases, with 8 bases sitting between them. Germline loops: CDR1 MNHNY, CDR2 SVGAGI (reference sequence). CDR3 size: 13 residues. The CDR3 protein is CASSRSYQETQYF. CDR3 DNA: TGTGCCAGCAGCCGATCGTACCAAGAGACCCAGTACTTC.

This clonotype appeared many times. This rearrangement joins TRBV20-1 to TRBJ2-4; 8 bases are shared with TRBD2. The V and J ends lost 7 bases and 1 base, in that order; junction bases with no gene match: 9. This CDR3 contains 15 residues. The germline gives CDR1 DFQATT, CDR2 SNEGSKA (reference sequence). The CDR3 sequence is CSETRGGLAKNIQYF. The DNA of the CDR3 is TGCAGTGAGACCCGGGGGGGCCTCGCCAAAAACATTCAGTACTTC.

This clonotype was seen a few times. The rearrangement links TRBV4-3 to TRBJ2-5; either TRBD1 or TRBD2 may fit D (5 bases each). CDR1 is LGHNA, CDR2 YSLEER, per germline. The CDR3 runs 16 residues. V was trimmed by 0 bases and J by 2 bases, leaving 13 bases between them. CDR3: CASSQDRPGRQETQYF. CDR3 DNA: TGCGCCAGCAGCCAAGATCGTCCAGGGAGACAAGAGACCCAGTACTTC.

This clonotype has at least ten counts. This sequence joins TRBV6-5 and TRBJ2-7, with D unresolved. The CDR3 loop spans 12 amino acids. The V end lost 5 bases, the J end lost 3 bases, and 8 bases lay between the germline ends. Germline V gene data show CDR1 as MNHEY and CDR2 as SVGAGI. The CDR3 DNA sequence: TGTGCCAGCAGTCGACTCGGCTACGAGCAGTACTTC. Residues: CASSRLGYEQYF.

This clonotype was found many times. The rearrangement links TRBV20-1 to TRBJ2-7; 9 nucleotides agree with TRBD1. CDR3 length equals 16 residues. Germline CDR1 DFQATT, CDR2 SNEGSKA (reference sequence). With V trimmed by 7 bases and J by 3 bases, 16 bases remained unmatched. The CDR3 DNA follows: TGCAGTGTCTCGAACTCTCCGGGACAGGGAGACTACGAGCAGTACGTC. Its translation is CSVSNSPGQGDYEQYV.

This chain joins TRBV6-2 or TRBV6-3 and TRBJ2-7, with 13 bases that match TRBD2. The junction had 11 bases not matched to a gene; V was cut back by 4 bases and J by 2 bases. The CDR3 spans 18 residues. Germline CDR1 and CDR2: MNHEY and SVGEGT. CDR3 loop: CASSSSHMGLAGTYEQYF. The CDR3 nucleotides read TGTGCCAGCAGTTCATCTCACATGGGACTAGCGGGGACCTACGAGCAGTACTTC.

In DNA form, the CDR3 reads TGTGCCAGCAGCCAAGTACAGATAGCTAACTATGGCTACACCTTC. It translates to CASSQVQIANYGYTF. The rearrangement uses TRBV3-1 and TRBJ1-2; no firm D call. Germline values: CDR1 LGHDT, CDR2 YNNKEL (reference sequence). Trimming stripped 1 base from V and 0 bases from J, with 9 bases between. This CDR3 region has 15 residues.

The V gene is TRBV6-1, the J gene TRBJ2-7; TRBD1 matches at 7 bases. CDR1 and CDR2 (germline): MNHNS, SASEGT. The CDR3 length is 13 residues. V lost 6 bases and J lost 6; bases outside the gene matches: 8. The CDR3, as DNA: TGTGCCAGCAGCCGTTCAGGGGGTAGCGAGCAGTACTTC. As protein: CASSRSGGSEQYF.

The rearrangement joins TRBV10-3 to TRBJ2-4; perhaps TRBD1 as D (7 bases). The V end lost 1 base, the J end lost 10 bases, and 23 bases lay between the germline ends. CDR3 length: 17 amino acids. Per germline, CDR1 ENHRY and CDR2 SYGVKD. The CDR3 DNA sequence: TGTGCCATCAGTGAGTGGGGCGGAGGAGGGGGCCTCTTTATTCAGTACTTC. This codes for CAISEWGGGGGLFIQYF.

This clonotype has only a few counts. The rearrangement uses TRBV4-1 and TRBJ2-7; TRBD1 matches 10 bases. Per the germline V gene, CDR1 is MGHRA and CDR2 is YSYEKL. The CDR3 totals 16 residues. V lost 0 bases to trimming and J lost 2 bases; unmatched junction nucleotides: 4. DNA of the CDR3: TGCGCCAGCAGCCAAGATGTCGGGACAGGGGCCTACGAGCAGTACTTC. As protein: CASSQDVGTGAYEQYF.

This clonotype was recorded at least ten times. The chain couples TRBV4-3 to TRBJ2-7; 8 positions agree with TRBD1. The CDR3 has 17 residues. Germline trimming cut 2 bases from V and 6 bases from J; bases unmatched to any gene: 15. Germline CDR1 is LGHNA and CDR2 is YSLEER. The CDR3 nucleotides read TGCGCCAGCAGCCAAATGGCTTACCTGGACAGGGAAGGCGAGCAGTACTTC. Translated: CASSQMAYLDREGEQYF.

The CDR3 sequence: CASSVWGNTEAFF. CDR3 DNA sequence: TGTGCCAGCAGCGTGTGGGGGAACACTGAAGCTTTCTTT. The rearrangement links TRBV5-5 to TRBJ1-1; D is undetermined. The germline CDR1 and CDR2 sequences are SGHKS and YYEKEE (reference sequence). This CDR3 is 13 amino acids long. Trimming left V 4 bases short and J 1 base short, with 8 bases between.

This clonotype was observed at least ten times. The CDR3: CASSQDQGDTGELFF. The CDR3 DNA reads as TGCGCCAGCAGCCAAGATCAAGGTGACACCGGGGAGCTGTTTTTT. The chain recombines TRBV4-3 with TRBJ2-2, with D hard to call. V was pared by 0 bases and J by 3 bases, with 8 bases between. Germline-derived CDR1 and CDR2 are LGHNA and YSLEER. The CDR3 totals 15 residues.

The V call is TRBV9, the J call TRBJ1-1; D is unresolved. This CDR3 is built from 13 residues. Germline CDR1 SGDLS, CDR2 YYNGEE. The V end lost 0 bases, the J end lost 5 bases, and 8 bases lay between the germline ends. The CDR3 DNA sequence: TGTGCCAGCAGCGTAGAAGGCCAGACTGAAGCTTTCTTT. Its protein is CASSVEGQTEAFF.

This clonotype showed up many times. The rearrangement uses TRBV7-6 and TRBJ2-3; D is unclear. The CDR3 is made up of 11 amino acids. The germline V gene encodes CDR1 SGHVS and CDR2 FNYEAQ. With 4 bases removed from V and 2 bases from J, the gap between germline ends came to 1 base. CDR3 loop: CASSSTDTQYF. DNA for the CDR3: TGTGCCAGCAGCTCCACAGATACGCAGTATTTT.

The chain carries TRBV12-3 or TRBV12-4 and TRBJ2-2; 7 bases line up with TRBD1. This CDR3 spans 15 amino acids. V lost 5 bases, J lost 4 bases, and 7 bases stayed unmatched. CDR3 protein: CASSPQGLSTGELFF. The CDR3 nucleotides read TGTGCCAGCAGTCCACAGGGGTTGAGCACCGGGGAGCTGTTTTTT.

There are a few counts of this clonotype. This sequence joins TRBV5-1 and TRBJ2-5, with 7 positions matching TRBD2. V was clipped by 4 bases and J by 2 bases; unmatched bases: 5. Germline loops: CDR1 SGHRS, CDR2 YFSETQ. This CDR3 region has 14 residues. The CDR3 loop is CASSVFGGQETQYF. As DNA, the CDR3 is TGCGCCAGCAGCGTGTTCGGGGGGCAAGAGACCCAGTACTTC.

The table lists this clonotype with a few counts. V and J are TRBV6-2 or TRBV6-3 and TRBJ2-7, with 13 positions matching TRBD2. CDR1 MNHEY and CDR2 SVGEGT come from the germline V gene. The CDR3 is 13 amino acids. Germline trimming cut 7 bases from V and 6 bases from J; bases unmatched to any gene: 3. The CDR3 reads CASTGTSGVEQYF. CDR3 DNA: TGTGCCAGCACCGGGACTAGCGGGGTCGAGCAGTACTTC.

Only a few counts were recorded for this clonotype. The chain is built from TRBV27 and TRBJ1-2; D may be TRBD1 (5 bases). The CDR3 extends over 15 amino acids. The V end was cut by 5 bases, the J end by 8 bases, with 21 bases between. Germline V lookup: CDR1 MNHEY, CDR2 SMNVEV (reference sequence). The CDR3 DNA reads TGTGCCAGCAGTCCCGGGACCGACGGTGGTTGGGGCTACACCTTC. Protein sequence: CASSPGTDGGWGYTF.

This clonotype was counted at least ten times. The rearrangement uses TRBV5-5 and TRBJ2-3; 7 nucleotides agree with TRBD2. This CDR3 is 17 amino acids long. CDR1 and CDR2 (germline): SGHKS, YYEKEE (reference sequence). The V gene end was trimmed by 2 bases and the J gene end by 2 bases; junction bases not matched to a gene: 11. The CDR3 protein is CASSFSHASGYTDTQYF. For the CDR3, the DNA is TGTGCCAGCAGCTTTTCCCATGCTAGCGGATACACAGATACGCAGTATTTT. Full variable domain (outside the CDR3, taken from reference TRBV5-5 and TRBJ2-3): DAGVTQSPTHLIKTRGQQVTLRCSPISGHKSVSWYQQVLGQGPQFIFQYYEKEERGRGNFPDRFSARQFPNYSSELNVNALLLGDSALYLCASSFSHASGYTDTQYFGPGTRLTVL.

The chain joins TRBV27 to TRBJ1-1, with a tentative D call TRBD1 (5 bases). Germline V CDR1 and CDR2: MNHEY, SMNVEV (reference sequence). V lost 4 bases to trimming and J lost 1 base, with 7 bases between them. The CDR3 is made up of 13 amino acids. The CDR3 DNA sequence: TGTGCCAGCAGTTACGGACAGAACACTGAAGCTTTCTTT. Its protein is CASSYGQNTEAFF.

This clonotype was counted at least ten times. The chain links TRBV27 to TRBJ1-5, with 7 bases that match TRBD1. The V gene's germline CDR1 is MNHEY and CDR2 SMNVEV (reference sequence). This CDR3 is 13 amino acids long. The V segment lost 3 bases and the J segment 6 bases; nucleotides outside the gene matches: 2. CDR3 coding DNA: TGTGCCAGCAGTTTTGAGGGGGCTCAGCCCCAGCATTTT. Its translation is CASSFEGAQPQHF.

The chain carries TRBV5-1 and TRBJ1-2; a possible D gene is TRBD1 (5 bases). With 0 bases removed from V and 2 bases from J, the gap between germline ends came to 8 bases. The germline V gene encodes CDR1 SGHRS and CDR2 YFSETQ. This CDR3 has 14 amino acids. Written as DNA, the CDR3 is TGCGCCAGCAGCTTGGCCCGACAGAACTATGGCTACACCTTC. This translates into CASSLARQNYGYTF.

A few counts support this clonotype. The chain links TRBV7-8 to TRBJ2-3; 10 nucleotides agree with TRBD2. Trimming cost V 1 base and J 6 bases; bases outside gene matches: 7. This CDR3 has 16 amino acids. Looked up from germline, CDR1 is SGHVS and CDR2 is FQNEAQ. The CDR3 DNA sequence: TGTGCCAGCAGCTTAGTTCCAGCGGGGGGGCGTGATACGCAGTATTTT. As protein: CASSLVPAGGRDTQYF.

This clonotype has at least ten counts. The chain employs TRBV9 and TRBJ2-2; D not certain. The V and J ends lost 0 bases and 1 base respectively, with 7 bases between them. This CDR3 has 15 residues. Germline CDR1 and CDR2: SGDLS and YYNGEE. CDR3 DNA: TGTGCCAGCAGCGTAGCCAAGGGGAACACCGGGGAGCTGTTTTTT. Translated: CASSVAKGNTGELFF.

The genes are TRBV10-3 and TRBJ2-3; D not certain. The CDR3 sequence is 14 residues long. V lost 6 bases and J 0 bases, leaving 10 bases between the germline ends. Germline V gene lookup returns CDR1 ENHRY and CDR2 SYGVKD. DNA for the CDR3: TGTGCCATCAGCGATACGGCCAGCACAGATACGCAGTATTTT. Protein: CAISDTASTDTQYF.

This clonotype was counted only a few times. The chain couples TRBV4-1 to TRBJ2-2; 7 bases map to TRBD1. The CDR3 loop spans 15 amino acids. Germline CDR1 and CDR2: MGHRA and YSYEKL. J gave up 6 bases and V 2 bases, and 6 bases lay outside the gene matches. The CDR3 here is CASSQPTGLAGELFF. In DNA, the CDR3 is TGCGCCAGCAGCCAACCGACAGGGTTGGCCGGGGAGCTGTTTTTT.

This CDR3 is CASSEADRGDTDTQYF. CDR3 in DNA: TGTGCCAGCAGCGAAGCCGACAGGGGGGACACAGATACGCAGTATTTT. The V call is TRBV3-1, the J call TRBJ2-3; TRBD1 agrees at 9 bases. Per the germline V gene, CDR1 is LGHDT and CDR2 is YNNKEL (reference sequence). Trimming cost V 5 bases and J 2 bases; bases outside gene matches: 8. This CDR3 is 16 amino acids long.

This clonotype has more than one count but fewer than ten. The CDR3, as DNA: TGTGCCAGCAGCCTTCCTAGCGGGGGGGCGTTGGAGACCCAGTACTTC. Amino acid sequence: CASSLPSGGALETQYF. The chain is built from TRBV7-8 and TRBJ2-5, with 12 positions matching TRBD2. This CDR3 comprises 16 residues. Germline V gene data show CDR1 as SGHVS and CDR2 as FQNEAQ. Trimming took 5 bases from V and 5 from J; bases not matched to a gene: 9. Full variable domain (rest looked up from reference TRBV7-8 and TRBJ2-5): GAGVSQSPRYKVAKRGQDVALRCDPISGHVSLFWYQQALGQGPEFLTYFQNEAQLDKSGLPSDRFFAERPEGSVSTLKIQRTQQEDSAVYLCASSLPSGGALETQYFGPGTRLLVL.

The CDR3 is CASSQMTGARAETQYF. The CDR3, as DNA: TGTGCCAGCAGTCAGATGACAGGGGCGCGGGCAGAGACCCAGTACTTC. The rearrangement uses TRBV6-5 and TRBJ2-5; 8 positions agree with TRBD1. J was trimmed by 4 bases and V by 5 bases; bases with no gene match: 12. This CDR3 has 16 amino acids. Germline V CDR1 and CDR2: MNHEY, SVGAGI.

This clonotype was detected a few times. This sequence joins TRBV12-3 or TRBV12-4 and TRBJ2-1; no definite D call. The CDR3 has 16 amino acids. Trimming removed 2 bases from V and 3 bases from J, with 14 bases in between. CDR3 nucleotides: TGTGCCAGCAGTTTAAGTCGAGACCTGCTCTACAATGAGCAGTTCTTC. Amino acid sequence: CASSLSRDLLYNEQFF.